This TCR beta chain was sequenced for a study of control samples from healthy donors and cancer patients. TCRdb's table, derived via immunoSEQ multiplex PCR, lists solely in-frame clones and lacks some. The sample holds approximately 100,000 clones, about 89% seen once. The CDR3 extends over 15 amino acids. Trimming shortened V by 1 base and J by 9 bases, and 13 bases separated the two germline ends. Germline lookup yields CDR1 SGHAT and CDR2 FQNNGV. Sequenced material: blood. The source is a woman aged 45-65 years in good health. The J gene is TRBJ1-6, the V gene TRBV11-2, with D hard to call. The CDR3 DNA reads TGTGCCAGCAGCTTAGTTGGCCAGACGGCTTCACCCCTCCACTTT. Translation gives CASSLVGQTASPLHF.